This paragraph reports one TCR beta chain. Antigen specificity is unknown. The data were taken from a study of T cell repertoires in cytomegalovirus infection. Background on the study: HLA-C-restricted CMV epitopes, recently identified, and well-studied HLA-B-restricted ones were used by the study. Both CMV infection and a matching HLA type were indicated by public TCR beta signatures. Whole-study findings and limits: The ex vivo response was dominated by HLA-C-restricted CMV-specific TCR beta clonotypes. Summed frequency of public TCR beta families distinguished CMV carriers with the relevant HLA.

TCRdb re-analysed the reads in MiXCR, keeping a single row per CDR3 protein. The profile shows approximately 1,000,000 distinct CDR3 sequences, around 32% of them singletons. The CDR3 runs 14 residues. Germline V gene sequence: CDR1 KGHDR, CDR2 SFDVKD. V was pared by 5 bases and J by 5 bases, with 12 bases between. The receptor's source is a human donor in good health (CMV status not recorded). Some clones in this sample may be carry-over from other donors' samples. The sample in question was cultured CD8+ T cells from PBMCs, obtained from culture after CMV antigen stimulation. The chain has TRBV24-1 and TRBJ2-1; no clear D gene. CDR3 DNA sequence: TGTGCCACCAGTGCATCCGCCGAAGACAATGAGCAGTTCTTC. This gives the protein CATSASAEDNEQFF.